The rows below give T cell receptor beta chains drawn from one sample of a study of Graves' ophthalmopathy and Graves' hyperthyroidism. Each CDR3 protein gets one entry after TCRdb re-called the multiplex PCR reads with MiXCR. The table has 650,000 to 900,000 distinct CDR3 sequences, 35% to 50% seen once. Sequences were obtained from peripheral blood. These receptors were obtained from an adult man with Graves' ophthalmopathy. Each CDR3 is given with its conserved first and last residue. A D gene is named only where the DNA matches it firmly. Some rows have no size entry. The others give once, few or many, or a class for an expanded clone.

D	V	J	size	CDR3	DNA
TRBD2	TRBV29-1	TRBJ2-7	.	CSVEAGGRTYEQYF	TGCAGCGTTGAAGCGGGAGGCAGGACGTACGAGCAGTACTTC
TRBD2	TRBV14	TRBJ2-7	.	CASSQVWGGPEQYF	TGTGCCAGCAGCCAAGTATGGGGGGGTCCCGAGCAGTACTTC
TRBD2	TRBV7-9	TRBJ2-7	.	CASSPLAGVDPYEQYF	TGTGCCAGCAGCCCTCTAGCGGGAGTAGACCCCTACGAGCAGTACTTC
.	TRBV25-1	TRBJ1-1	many	CASSELTGRAAEAFF	TGTGCCAGCAGTGAGCTCACAGGGAGGGCTGCTGAAGCTTTCTTT
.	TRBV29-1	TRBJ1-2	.	CSVDSTGFHGYTF	TGCAGCGTTGACAGCACAGGGTTCCATGGCTACACCTTC
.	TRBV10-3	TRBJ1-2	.	CAIRGTGEDGYTF	TGTGCCATCAGGGGCACTGGTGAGGATGGCTACACCTTC
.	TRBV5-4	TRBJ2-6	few	CASSSNRVSGANVLTF	TGTGCCAGCAGTTCTAATCGGGTCTCTGGGGCCAACGTCCTGACTTTC
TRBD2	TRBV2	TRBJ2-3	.	CASTLRGGGTQYF	TGTGCCAGCACCCTTCGGGGGGGGGGCACGCAGTATTTT
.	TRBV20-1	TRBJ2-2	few	CSASWATGELFF	TGCAGTGCTAGCTGGGCGACCGGGGAGCTGTTTTTT
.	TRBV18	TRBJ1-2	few	CASSPQDYGYTF	TGTGCCAGCTCACCACAGGATTATGGCTACACCTTC
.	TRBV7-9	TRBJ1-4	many	CASSLAEAGNEKLFF	TGTGCCAGCAGCTTGGCTGAGGCAGGGAATGAAAAACTGTTTTTT
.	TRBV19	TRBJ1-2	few	CASSWIESNYGYTF	TGTGCCAGCAGTTGGATTGAATCTAACTATGGCTACACCTTC
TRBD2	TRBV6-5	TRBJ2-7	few	CASSYSHNSAGEQYF	TGTGCCAGCAGTTACTCTCACAACTCAGCGGGAGAGCAGTACTTC
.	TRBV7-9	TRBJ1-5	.	CASSQELKNSNQPQHF	TGCGCCAGCAGCCAAGAATTGAAGAATAGCAATCAGCCCCAGCATTTT
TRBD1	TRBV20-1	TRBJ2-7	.	CSATGQADEQYF	TGCAGTGCGACGGGACAGGCCGACGAGCAGTACTTC
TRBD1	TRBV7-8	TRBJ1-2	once	CASSSQPALGQGYGYTF	TGTGCCAGCAGCTCCCAACCCGCTCTCGGACAGGGGTATGGCTACACCTTC
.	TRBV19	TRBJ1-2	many	CASSISTGDGYTF	TGTGCCAGTAGTATCTCGACAGGAGATGGCTACACCTTC
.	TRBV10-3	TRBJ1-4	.	CAISYRRNEKLFF	TGTGCCATCAGTTACAGGCGAAATGAAAAACTGTTTTTT
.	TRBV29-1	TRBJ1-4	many	CSVEPGSGEKLFF	TGCAGCGTTGAACCGGGAAGTGGTGAAAAACTGTTTTTT
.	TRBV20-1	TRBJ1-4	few	CSALRSGNSGKLFF	TGCAGTGCCCTTCGGTCGGGTAATTCGGGAAAACTGTTTTTT
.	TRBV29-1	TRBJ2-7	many	CSVARDSASYEQYF	TGCAGCGTTGCGCGGGACAGTGCCTCCTACGAGCAGTACTTC
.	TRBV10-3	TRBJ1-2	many	CAISEGGFGYTF	TGTGCCATCAGTGAAGGAGGGTTTGGCTACACCTTC
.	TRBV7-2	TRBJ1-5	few	CASSLGQIHSNQPQHF	TGTGCCAGCAGCTTAGGACAAATCCATAGCAATCAGCCCCAGCATTTT
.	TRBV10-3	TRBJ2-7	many	CAIRVDGLTYEQYF	TGTGCCATCAGGGTAGACGGACTTACCTACGAGCAGTACTTC
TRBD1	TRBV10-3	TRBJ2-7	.	CAISESADRGGEQYF	TGTGCCATCAGTGAGTCTGCGGACAGGGGAGGCGAGCAGTACTTC
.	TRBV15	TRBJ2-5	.	CATSGRTETRYF	TGTGCCACCAGCGGTCGTACGGAGACCCGGTACTTC
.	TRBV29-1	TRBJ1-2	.	CSVRQDANYGYTF	TGCAGCGTTAGACAGGACGCTAACTATGGCTACACCTTC
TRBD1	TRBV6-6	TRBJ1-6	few	CASRRQGVNSPLHF	TGTGCCAGCAGGAGACAGGGGGTAAATTCACCCCTCCACTTT
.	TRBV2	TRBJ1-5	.	CATGGGWAQHF	TGTGCCACCGGAGGTGGATGGGCCCAGCATTTT
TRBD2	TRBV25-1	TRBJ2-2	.	CASSSSGGANPGELFF	TGTGCCAGCAGTTCCAGCGGGGGGGCTAATCCCGGGGAGCTGTTTTTT
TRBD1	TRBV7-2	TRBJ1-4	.	CASSLGQGVVEKLFF	TGTGCCAGCAGCTTAGGACAGGGGGTGGTGGAAAAACTGTTTTTT
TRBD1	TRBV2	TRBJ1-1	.	CTSRGDRGDTEAFF	TGTACCAGCAGGGGGGACAGGGGGGACACTGAAGCTTTCTTT
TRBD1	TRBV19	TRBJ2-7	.	CASSMNRGFNEQYF	TGTGCCAGTAGTATGAACAGGGGGTTCAACGAGCAGTACTTC
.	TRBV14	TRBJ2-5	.	CASSPHAGPQETQYF	TGTGCCAGCAGCCCTCACGCGGGACCGCAAGAGACCCAGTACTTC
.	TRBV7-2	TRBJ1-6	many	CASTWLGQGRNSPLHF	TGTGCCAGCACCTGGTTGGGGCAGGGGCGGAATTCACCCCTCCACTTT
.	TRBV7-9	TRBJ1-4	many	CATQSLGGEKLFF	TGTGCCACTCAATCACTAGGAGGAGAAAAACTGTTTTTT
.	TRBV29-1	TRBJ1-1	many	CSVEGIAFF	TGCAGCGTTGAAGGAATAGCTTTCTTT
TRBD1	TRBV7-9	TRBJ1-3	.	CASNPSGGDTGNTIYF	TGTGCCAGCAACCCATCAGGGGGGGACACTGGAAACACCATATATTTT
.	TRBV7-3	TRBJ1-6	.	CASSLTLMGIRGASNSPLHF	TGTGCCAGCAGCTTAACCCTGATGGGTATTCGGGGGGCGAGTAATTCACCCCTCCACTTT
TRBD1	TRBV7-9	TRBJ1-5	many	CASSRDSINQPQHF	TGTGCCAGCAGCCGGGACAGTATCAATCAGCCCCAGCATTTT
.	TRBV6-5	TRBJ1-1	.	CASSREGRDTEAFF	TGTGCCAGCAGTCGGGAGGGAAGGGACACTGAAGCTTTCTTT
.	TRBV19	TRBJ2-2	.	CASRPERGAPRGGELFF	TGTGCCAGTAGGCCTGAGAGGGGTGCACCGAGAGGCGGGGAGCTGTTTTTT
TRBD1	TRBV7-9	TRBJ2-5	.	CASSLAYRGRLQETQYF	TGTGCCAGCAGCTTAGCCTACAGGGGCCGTCTACAAGAGACCCAGTACTTC
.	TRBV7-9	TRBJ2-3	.	CASSWGRPDTQYF	TGTGCCAGCAGCTGGGGCCGTCCAGATACGCAGTATTTT
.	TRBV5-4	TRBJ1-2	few	CASLDRDKPNYGYTF	TGTGCCAGTTTGGATCGGGACAAACCTAACTATGGCTACACCTTC
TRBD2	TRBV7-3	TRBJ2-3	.	CASSPFGLAGASTDTQYF	TGTGCCAGCAGTCCATTTGGGCTAGCGGGGGCTAGCACAGATACGCAGTATTTT
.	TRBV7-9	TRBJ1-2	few	CASSQPTEAHYGYTF	TGTGCCAGCAGCCAACCGACGGAAGCCCACTATGGCTACACCTTC
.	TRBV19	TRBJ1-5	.	CASRHRQVGISGPQHF	TGTGCCAGTAGACATAGACAGGTGGGGATTTCTGGGCCCCAGCATTTT
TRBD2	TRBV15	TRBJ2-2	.	CATSRGAGGNTGELFF	TGTGCCACCAGCAGGGGAGCGGGGGGAAACACCGGGGAGCTGTTTTTT
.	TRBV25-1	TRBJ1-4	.	CASSYRLGEKLFF	TGTGCCAGCAGTTACCGGCTCGGGGAAAAACTGTTTTTT
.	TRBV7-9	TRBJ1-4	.	CASSSGVTGNEKLFF	TGTGCCAGCAGCTCTGGAGTTACAGGAAATGAAAAACTGTTTTTT
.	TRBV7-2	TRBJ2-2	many	CASSLDTYTGELFF	TGTGCCAGCAGCTTAGACACGTACACCGGGGAGCTGTTTTTT
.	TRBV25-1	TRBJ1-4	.	CASTPRRSNEKLFF	TGTGCCAGCACTCCCCGGCGGAGTAATGAAAAACTGTTTTTT
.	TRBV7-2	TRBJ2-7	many	CASSLWQASYEQYF	TGTGCCAGCAGCTTATGGCAGGCCTCCTACGAGCAGTACTTC
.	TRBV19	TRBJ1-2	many	CASSPDSVSYGYTF	TGTGCCAGTAGCCCGGACAGCGTGTCCTATGGCTACACCTTC